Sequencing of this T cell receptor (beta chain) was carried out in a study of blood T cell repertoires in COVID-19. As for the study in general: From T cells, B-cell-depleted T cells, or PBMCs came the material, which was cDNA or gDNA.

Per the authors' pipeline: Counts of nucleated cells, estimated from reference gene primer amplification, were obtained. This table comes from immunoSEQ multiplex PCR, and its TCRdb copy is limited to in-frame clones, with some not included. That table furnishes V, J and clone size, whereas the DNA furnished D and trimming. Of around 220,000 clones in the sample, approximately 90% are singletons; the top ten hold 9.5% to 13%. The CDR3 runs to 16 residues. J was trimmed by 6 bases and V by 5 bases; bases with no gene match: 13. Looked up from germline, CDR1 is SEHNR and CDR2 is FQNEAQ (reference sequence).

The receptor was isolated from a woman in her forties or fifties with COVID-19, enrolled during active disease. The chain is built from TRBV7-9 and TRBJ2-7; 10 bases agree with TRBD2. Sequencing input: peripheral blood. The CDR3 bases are TGTGCCAGCAGCCCCGATGGAGCGGGGGGGCCCAGCGAGCAGTACTTC. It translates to CASSPDGAGGPSEQYF. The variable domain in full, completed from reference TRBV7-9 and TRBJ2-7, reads DTGVSQNPRHKITKRGQNVTFRCDPISEHNRLYWYRQTLGQGPEFLTYFQNEAQLEKSRLLSDRFSAERPKGSFSTLEIQRTEQGDSAMYLCASSPDGAGGPSEQYFGPGTRLTVT.